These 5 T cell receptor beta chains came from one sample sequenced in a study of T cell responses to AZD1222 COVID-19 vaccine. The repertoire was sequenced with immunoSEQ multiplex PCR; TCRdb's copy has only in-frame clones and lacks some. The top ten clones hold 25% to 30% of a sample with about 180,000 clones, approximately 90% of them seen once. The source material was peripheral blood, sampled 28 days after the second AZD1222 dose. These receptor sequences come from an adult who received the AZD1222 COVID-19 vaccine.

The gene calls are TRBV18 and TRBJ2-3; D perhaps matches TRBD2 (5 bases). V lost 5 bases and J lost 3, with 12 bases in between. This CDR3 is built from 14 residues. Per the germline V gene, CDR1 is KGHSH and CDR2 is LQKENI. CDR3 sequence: CASSEGSDTDTQYF. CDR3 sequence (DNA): TGTGCCAGCTCAGAGGGCAGTGATACAGATACGCAGTATTTT.

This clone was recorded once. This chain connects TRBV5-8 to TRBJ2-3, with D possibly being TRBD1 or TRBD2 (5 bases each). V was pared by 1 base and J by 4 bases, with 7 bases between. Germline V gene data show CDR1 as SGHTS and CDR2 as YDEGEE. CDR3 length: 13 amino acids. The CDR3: CASSLWGSDTQYF. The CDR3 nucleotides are TGTGCCAGCAGCTTGTGGGGGTCAGATACGCAGTATTTT.

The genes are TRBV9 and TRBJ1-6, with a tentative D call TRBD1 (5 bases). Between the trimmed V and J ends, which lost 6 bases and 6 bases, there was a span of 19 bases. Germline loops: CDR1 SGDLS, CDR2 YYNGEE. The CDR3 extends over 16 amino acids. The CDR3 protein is CASTLGAGWTNSPLHF. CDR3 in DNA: TGTGCCAGCACATTAGGAGCAGGGTGGACTAATTCACCCCTCCACTTT.

CDR3 amino acids: CATDGQTHGYTF. CDR3 nucleotides: TGTGCCACCGACGGACAAACCCATGGCTACACCTTC. The V call is TRBV19, the J call TRBJ1-2, with D possibly being TRBD1 (5 bases). Trimming shortened V by 10 bases and J by 6 bases, and 15 bases separated the two germline ends. Germline CDR1 and CDR2: LNHDA and SQIVND (reference sequence). The CDR3 loop spans 12 amino acids. Together with reference TRBV19 and TRBJ1-2, the CDR3 gives the full variable domain: DGGITQSPKYLFRKEGQNVTLSCEQNLNHDAMYWYRQDPGQGLRLIYYSQIVNDFQKGDIAEGYSVSREKKESFPLTVTSAQKNPTAFYLCATDGQTHGYTFGSGTRLTVV.

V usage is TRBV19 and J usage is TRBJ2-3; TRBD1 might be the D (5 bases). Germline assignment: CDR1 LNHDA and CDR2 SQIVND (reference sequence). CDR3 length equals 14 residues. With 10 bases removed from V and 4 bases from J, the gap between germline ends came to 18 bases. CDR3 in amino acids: CATGAQGRPDTQYF. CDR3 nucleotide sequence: TGTGCCACCGGAGCTCAGGGTCGACCAGATACGCAGTATTTT.